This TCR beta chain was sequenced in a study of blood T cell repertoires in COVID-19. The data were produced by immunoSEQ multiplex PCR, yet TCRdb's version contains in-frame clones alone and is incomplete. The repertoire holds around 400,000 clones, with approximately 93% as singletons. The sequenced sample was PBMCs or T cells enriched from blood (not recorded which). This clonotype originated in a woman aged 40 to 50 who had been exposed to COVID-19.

CDR3: CASSMKQNPGNTIYF. In DNA, the CDR3 is TGTGCCAGTAGTATGAAACAGAACCCTGGAAACACCATATATTTT. The J gene is TRBJ1-3, the V gene TRBV19; D not resolved. Germline values: CDR1 LNHDA, CDR2 SQIVND (reference sequence). The CDR3 totals 15 residues. Trimming pared 3 bases from V and 2 bases from J, leaving 11 bases between.